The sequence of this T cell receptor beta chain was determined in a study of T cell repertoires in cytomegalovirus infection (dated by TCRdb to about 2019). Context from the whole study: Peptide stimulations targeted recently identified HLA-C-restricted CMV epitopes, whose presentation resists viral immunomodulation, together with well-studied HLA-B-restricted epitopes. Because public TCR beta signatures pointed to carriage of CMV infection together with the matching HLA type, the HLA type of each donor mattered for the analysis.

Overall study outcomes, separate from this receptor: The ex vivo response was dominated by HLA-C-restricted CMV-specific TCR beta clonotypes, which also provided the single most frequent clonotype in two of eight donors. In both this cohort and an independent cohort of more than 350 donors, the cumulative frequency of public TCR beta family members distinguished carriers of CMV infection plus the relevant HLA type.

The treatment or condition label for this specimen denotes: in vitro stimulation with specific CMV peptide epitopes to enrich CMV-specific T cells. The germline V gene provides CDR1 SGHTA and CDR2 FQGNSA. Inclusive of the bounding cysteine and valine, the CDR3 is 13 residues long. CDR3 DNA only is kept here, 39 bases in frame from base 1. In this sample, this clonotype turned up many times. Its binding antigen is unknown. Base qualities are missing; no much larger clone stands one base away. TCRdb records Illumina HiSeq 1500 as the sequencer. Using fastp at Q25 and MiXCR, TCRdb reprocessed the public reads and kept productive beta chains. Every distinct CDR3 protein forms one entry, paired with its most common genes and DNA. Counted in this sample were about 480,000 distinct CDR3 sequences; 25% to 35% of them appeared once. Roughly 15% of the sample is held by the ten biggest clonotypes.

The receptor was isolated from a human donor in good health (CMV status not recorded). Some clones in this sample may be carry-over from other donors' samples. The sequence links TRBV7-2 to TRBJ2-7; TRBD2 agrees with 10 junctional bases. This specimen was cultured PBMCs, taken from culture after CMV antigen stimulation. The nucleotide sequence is TGTGCCAGCAGCATAGCGGGGGGTTACGAGCAGTACGTC. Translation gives CASSIAGGYEQYV.